Included here is one T cell receptor (beta chain) sequence, with context. The sample belongs to a study of blood T cell repertoires in COVID-19. Looking at the study overall: Sites in the United States, Italy and Spain provided acute and convalescent COVID-19 samples.

Original handling: It was from reference gene primer amplification that nucleated cell counts were estimated. The repertoire was sequenced with immunoSEQ multiplex PCR; TCRdb's copy has only in-frame clones and lacks some. That table supplies the V and J calls and clone size; D and trimming were determined from the DNA. The repertoire holds about 78,000 clones, with 90% as singletons. There are 17 residues in the CDR3. The V gene end was trimmed by 3 bases and the J gene end by 0 bases; junction bases not matched to a gene: 8. Germline V lookup: CDR1 MDHEN, CDR2 SYDVKM. Source material: peripheral blood. This chain connects TRBV28 to TRBJ2-1; 7 nucleotides match TRBD2. This receptor was taken from an elderly woman with acute or convalescent COVID-19. In DNA, the CDR3 is TGTGCCAGCAGTTTCTGGGGGGAGGGGAGCTCCTACAATGAGCAGTTCTTC. The encoded protein is CASSFWGEGSSYNEQFF.